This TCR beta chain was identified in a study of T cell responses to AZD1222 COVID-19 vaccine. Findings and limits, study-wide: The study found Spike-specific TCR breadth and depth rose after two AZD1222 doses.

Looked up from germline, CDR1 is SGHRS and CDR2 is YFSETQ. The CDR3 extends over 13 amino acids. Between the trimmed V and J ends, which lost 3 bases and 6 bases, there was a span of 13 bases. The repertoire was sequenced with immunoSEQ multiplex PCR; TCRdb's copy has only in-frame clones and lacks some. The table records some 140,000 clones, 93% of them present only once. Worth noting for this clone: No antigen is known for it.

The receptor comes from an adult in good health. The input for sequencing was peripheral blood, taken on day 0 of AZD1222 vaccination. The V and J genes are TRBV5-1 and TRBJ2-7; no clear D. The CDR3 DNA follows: TGCGCCAGCAGCTCCCAATCAGAAGGCGAGCAGTACTTC. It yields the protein CASSSQSEGEQYF.